Each of the 20 T cell receptor beta chains below was sequenced from the same sample in a study of T cell responses to AZD1222 COVID-19 vaccine. This table comes from immunoSEQ multiplex PCR, and its TCRdb copy is limited to in-frame clones, with some not included. The table includes 70,000 to 95,000 clones, 70% to 90% detected once. The sample in question was peripheral blood, obtained on day 0 of AZD1222 vaccination. The receptor source for this set is an adult in good health.

The chain is built from TRBV5-4 and TRBJ2-5; 11 nucleotides agree with TRBD2. Germline trimming cut 10 bases from V and 4 bases from J; bases unmatched to any gene: 15. Germline V gives CDR1 SGHNT, CDR2 YYREEE (reference sequence). The CDR3 sequence is 16 residues long. CDR3 protein: CAAKGSGGVGGETQYF. The CDR3, as DNA: TGTGCCGCTAAGGGTAGCGGGGGGGTCGGGGGAGAGACCCAGTACTTC.

V is TRBV5-1 and J is TRBJ2-1; no clear D. CDR3 length equals 16 residues. Trimming cost V 1 base and J 1 base, with 12 bases left between them. CDR1 is SGHRS and CDR2 is YFSETQ in the germline V gene. Here the CDR3 reads CASSLFEAQSYNEQFF. In DNA, the CDR3 is TGCGCCAGCAGCTTGTTCGAGGCCCAATCCTACAATGAGCAGTTCTTC. The full variable domain, rest sourced from reference TRBV5-1 and TRBJ2-1, is KAGVTQTPRYLIKTRGQQVTLSCSPISGHRSVSWYQQTPGQGLQFLFEYFSETQRNKGNFPGRFSGRQFSNSRSEMNVSTLELGDSALYLCASSLFEAQSYNEQFFGPGTRLTVL.

The count of this clone is one. This chain joins TRBV30 and TRBJ2-3; 7 bases are a match to TRBD2. Germline lookup yields CDR1 GTSNPN and CDR2 SVGIG (reference sequence). The trim removed 5 bases at V and 12 bases at J, leaving 8 bases unmatched. The CDR3 totals 11 residues. The CDR3 here is CAWGRGVPQYF. The DNA for the CDR3 is TGTGCCTGGGGGAGGGGAGTCCCACAGTATTTT.

This clone was counted between two and nine times. This chain joins TRBV18 and TRBJ1-2; 9 nucleotides line up with TRBD1. Germline V gene sequence: CDR1 KGHSH, CDR2 LQKENI. The CDR3 totals 16 residues. V shed 3 bases and J 7 bases; nucleotides not matched to a gene: 12. CDR3 DNA sequence: TGTGCCAGCTCACCTTCATCGGGACAGGGTTCGTCTGGCTACACCTTC. It yields the protein CASSPSSGQGSSGYTF.

This chain links TRBV28 with TRBJ2-1, with 9 bases lining up with TRBD2. The V and J ends lost 1 base and 8 bases, in that order; junction bases with no gene match: 9. CDR1 and CDR2 from the germline V gene are MDHEN and SYDVKM. CDR3 length: 16 residues. In DNA, the CDR3 is TGTGCCAGCAGTTTATTGGGCGGGGGGGCCTTGGATGAGCAGTTCTTC. It yields the protein CASSLLGGGALDEQFF.

The chain combines TRBV6-5 with TRBJ1-1; no reliable D call. Germline CDR1 MNHEY, CDR2 SVGAGI. This CDR3 is 12 amino acids long. The ends were cut back, 2 bases at V and 6 bases at J, with 7 bases in the middle. CDR3 nucleotide sequence: TGTGCCAGCAGTTACAAAGACTCTGAAGCTTTCTTT. Amino acid sequence: CASSYKDSEAFF.

The chain joins TRBV11-2 to TRBJ1-2, with 7 nucleotides matching TRBD1. This CDR3 contains 18 residues. Germline values: CDR1 SGHAT, CDR2 FQNNGV. Trimming at V came to 4 bases and at J to 4 bases, leaving 18 bases not matched to a gene. CDR3 residues: CASSSITKGTAEGYGYTF. The CDR3 DNA follows: TGTGCCAGCAGCTCGATAACAAAGGGGACAGCAGAGGGCTATGGCTACACCTTC. The variable domain in full, with the rest retrieved from reference TRBV11-2 and TRBJ1-2, is EAGVAQSPRYKIIEKRQSVAFWCNPISGHATLYWYQQILGQGPKLLIQFQNNGVVDDSQLPKDRFSAERLKGVDSTLKIQPAKLEDSAVYLCASSSITKGTAEGYGYTFGSGTRLTVV.

This chain joins TRBV28 and TRBJ1-3; TRBD1 is a possible D gene (6 bases). The CDR3 consists of 15 residues. Trimming shortened V by 6 bases and J by 0 bases, and 12 bases separated the two germline ends. From germline, CDR1 is MDHEN and CDR2 SYDVKM. This CDR3 is CASSRQATSGNTIYF. For the CDR3, the DNA is TGTGCCAGCAGCAGACAGGCGACCTCTGGAAACACCATATATTTT.

This clone has only a few counts. V is TRBV7-9 and J is TRBJ2-4; D call uncertain. This CDR3 is built from 15 residues. With 1 base removed from V and 0 bases from J, the gap between germline ends came to 7 bases. From germline, CDR1 is SEHNR and CDR2 FQNEAQ (reference sequence). CDR3 amino acids: CASSLDNGAKNIQYF. The CDR3 DNA reads TGTGCCAGCAGCTTAGACAACGGAGCCAAAAACATTCAGTACTTC.

This rearrangement joins TRBV20-1 to TRBJ2-1; no reliable D call. V shed 5 bases and J shed 9 bases, with 11 bases lying between them. CDR1 is DFQATT, CDR2 SNEGSKA, per germline (reference sequence). The CDR3 is made up of 11 amino acids. CDR3 loop: CSALGKVEQFF. DNA of the CDR3: TGCAGTGCTCTAGGAAAGGTTGAGCAGTTCTTC.

With regard to this clone: Other nucleotide sequences from this sample produce the same CDR3. The V call is TRBV5-4, the J call TRBJ1-2; D perhaps matches TRBD1 (6 bases). V lost 0 bases and J lost 3, with 12 bases in between. This CDR3 region has 15 residues. In germline, CDR1 is SGHNT, CDR2 YYREEE (reference sequence). The CDR3 is CASSLVGGRDYGYTF. CDR3 coding DNA: TGTGCCAGCAGCTTGGTTGGGGGGCGAGACTATGGCTACACCTTC.

Of note for this clone: At one end the junction does not follow the germline gene, possibly because of a read error. The chain carries TRBV19 and TRBJ1-6; a possible D gene is TRBD1 (5 bases). CDR1 LNHDA and CDR2 SQIVND come from the germline V gene (reference sequence). CDR3 length: 15 residues. The CDR3 is CASRRRGSDNSPLHF. The CDR3 bases are TGTGCCAGTAGGAGGAGGGGCTCCGATAATTCACCCCTCCACTTT.

The chain has TRBV13 and TRBJ2-3; the match to TRBD2 covers 12 bases. Germline V gene data show CDR1 as PRHDT and CDR2 as FYEKMQ (reference sequence). V gave up 5 bases and J gave up 4 bases; unmatched junction bases: 4. This CDR3 region has 15 residues. CDR3 nucleotide sequence: TGTGCCAGCAGCCGAACTAGCGGGAGGTCAGATACGCAGTATTTT. The encoded protein is CASSRTSGRSDTQYF.

The chain links TRBV6-5 to TRBJ1-1; D gene uncertain. Germline V gene sequence: CDR1 MNHEY, CDR2 SVGAGI. CDR3 length: 12 amino acids. V gave up 4 bases and J gave up 4 bases, with 7 bases separating them. The CDR3 here is CASSSPRTEAFF. In DNA, the CDR3 is TGTGCCAGCAGTTCCCCACGCACTGAAGCTTTCTTT.

The rearrangement uses TRBV5-1 and TRBJ1-3; the match to TRBD1 covers 8 bases. V trimming: 1 base; J trimming: 4 bases; junction bases outside the gene matches: 4. This CDR3 region has 15 residues. Looked up from germline, CDR1 is SGHRS and CDR2 is YFSETQ. The CDR3 nucleotides read TGCGCCAGCAGCTTGAGGACAGGGCCAGGAAACACCATATATTTT. Protein sequence: CASSLRTGPGNTIYF.

This clone appeared a single time. The chain combines TRBV10-2 with TRBJ2-3; D might be TRBD1 (6 bases). The CDR3 has 13 amino acids. Looked up from germline, CDR1 is WSHSY and CDR2 is SAAADI. The ends were cut back, 8 bases at V and 2 bases at J, with 11 bases in the middle. The CDR3, as DNA: TGCGCCAGCCTGGACAGAAACACAGATACGCAGTATTTT. Amino acid sequence: CASLDRNTDTQYF.

The rearrangement uses TRBV5-7 and TRBJ1-5; D might be TRBD1 (6 bases). TRBV5-7 is recorded as an ORF, its role being uncertain. The V and J ends lost 4 bases and 0 bases respectively, with 17 bases between them. This CDR3 comprises 17 residues. CDR3 in amino acids: CASSLIGGGSSNQPQHF. CDR3 DNA: TGTGCCAGCAGCCTGATTGGGGGGGGCTCTAGCAATCAGCCCCAGCATTTT.

The V and J genes are TRBV5-6 and TRBJ2-7, with D unresolved. CDR3 size: 14 residues. Germline CDR1 reads SGHDT; CDR2 reads YYEEEE. Trimming left V 2 bases short and J 5 bases short, with 14 bases between. The CDR3 DNA reads as TGTGCCAGCAGCTTTTATTTGGGTTCCCACGAGCAGTACTTC. It specifies CASSFYLGSHEQYF.

The J gene is TRBJ2-7, the V gene TRBV5-1; possible D gene TRBD1, 6 bases. Trimming stripped 0 bases from V and 3 bases from J, with 13 bases between. Germline CDR1 is SGHRS and CDR2 is YFSETQ. The CDR3 is 15 residues long. CDR3 sequence: CASSLGAQGRYEQYF. The CDR3 nucleotides are TGCGCCAGCAGCTTGGGGGCGCAGGGGCGCTACGAGCAGTACTTC.

The chain joins TRBV28 to TRBJ1-4; weak D call: TRBD1 (6 bases). V was shortened by 10 bases and J by 3 bases, with 12 bases between the two germline ends. This CDR3 spans 13 amino acids. The germline V gene encodes CDR1 MDHEN and CDR2 SYDVKM. Written as DNA, the CDR3 is TGTGCCACCCGGGACACATCTAATGAAAAACTGTTTTTT. Translated, it gives CATRDTSNEKLFF.